One and the same sample provided the 4 T cell receptor beta chains below, sequenced in a study of control samples from healthy donors and cancer patients. The repertoire was sequenced with immunoSEQ multiplex PCR; TCRdb's copy has only in-frame clones and lacks some. This repertoire shows just under 75,000 clones, approximately 84% found once; its top ten account for about 4.2%. Material for sequencing was blood. The receptors were gathered from a woman between 50 and 59 years old in good health.

V and J are TRBV10-3 and TRBJ2-1; 10 bases are shared with TRBD2. The CDR3 consists of 18 residues. The germline V gene encodes CDR1 ENHRY and CDR2 SYGVKD. The V and J ends lost 6 bases and 0 bases, in that order; junction bases with no gene match: 11. CDR3 sequence reads: CAIRTGSSGRSSYNEQFF. DNA for the CDR3: TGTGCCATCAGGACAGGGTCTAGCGGGAGATCCTCCTACAATGAGCAGTTCTTC.

The chain couples TRBV5-1 to TRBJ1-6, with 9 bases aligning to TRBD1. The V gene end was trimmed by 3 bases and the J gene end by 7 bases; junction bases not matched to a gene: 5. In germline, CDR1 is SGHRS, CDR2 YFSETQ. CDR3 length: 15 residues. CDR3 loop: CASSSSGTGNSPLHF. CDR3 DNA: TGCGCCAGCAGCTCATCCGGGACAGGGAATTCACCCCTCCACTTT. The complete variable domain, with remaining parts taken from reference TRBV5-1 and TRBJ1-6, reads KAGVTQTPRYLIKTRGQQVTLSCSPISGHRSVSWYQQTPGQGLQFLFEYFSETQRNKGNFPGRFSGRQFSNSRSEMNVSTLELGDSALYLCASSSSGTGNSPLHFGNGTRLTVT.

The rearrangement joins TRBV7-9 to TRBJ1-1; weak D call: TRBD1 (6 bases). V gave up 4 bases and J gave up 1 base, with 10 bases separating them. Per the germline V gene, CDR1 is SEHNR and CDR2 is FQNEAQ (reference sequence). CDR3 length: 14 residues. CDR3 bases: TGTGCCAGCAGCTGGACAGAAGCGAACACTGAAGCTTTCTTT. Its translation: CASSWTEANTEAFF. The variable domain in full, completed from reference TRBV7-9 and TRBJ1-1, reads DTGVSQNPRHKITKRGQNVTFRCDPISEHNRLYWYRQTLGQGPEFLTYFQNEAQLEKSRLLSDRFSAERPKGSFSTLEIQRTEQGDSAMYLCASSWTEANTEAFFGQGTRLTVV.

This chain connects TRBV9 to TRBJ1-1, with TRBD1 matching 8 bases. This CDR3 is 15 amino acids long. With 4 bases clipped from V and 1 base from J, the junction kept 6 bases outside the gene matches. Germline CDR1 and CDR2: SGDLS and YYNGEE. Here the CDR3 DNA reads TGTGCCAGCAGCTTTACCGGGACAGGGAACACTGAAGCTTTCTTT. Encoded protein: CASSFTGTGNTEAFF. Supplemented by reference TRBV9 and TRBJ1-1, the full variable domain reads DSGVTQTPKHLITATGQRVTLRCSPRSGDLSVYWYQQSLDQGLQFLIQYYNGEERAKGNILERFSAQQFPDLHSELNLSSLELGDSALYFCASSFTGTGNTEAFFGQGTRLTVV.